The 32 T cell receptor beta chains given below trace back to one sample, sequenced in a study of T cell changes during pregnancy in multiple sclerosis. Only in-frame clones appear in the TCRdb table, and some are missing; sequencing was by immunoSEQ multiplex PCR. The repertoire holds some 110,000 clones, with less than 95% as singletons. Sequenced material: peripheral blood, taken after pregnancy. The receptor source for this set is a female donor with multiple sclerosis, enrolled in a pregnancy study.

This chain joins TRBV19 and TRBJ1-5, with 7 bases fitting TRBD1. This CDR3 has 13 amino acids. Trimming at V came to 4 bases and at J to 5 bases, leaving 2 bases not matched to a gene. The germline V gene encodes CDR1 LNHDA and CDR2 SQIVND (reference sequence). In nucleotides, the CDR3 is TGTGCCAGTAGTACCGGGACAGATCAGCCCCAGCATTTT. Translation: CASSTGTDQPQHF. The entire variable domain, with the rest obtained from reference TRBV19 and TRBJ1-5, is as follows: DGGITQSPKYLFRKEGQNVTLSCEQNLNHDAMYWYRQDPGQGLRLIYYSQIVNDFQKGDIAEGYSVSREKKESFPLTVTSAQKNPTAFYLCASSTGTDQPQHFGDGTRLSIL.

The genes are TRBV27 and TRBJ2-7, with a weak D call TRBD2 (6 bases). Germline V gives CDR1 MNHEY, CDR2 SMNVEV (reference sequence). V was cut by 4 bases and J by 2 bases, with 12 bases left in between. This CDR3 contains 14 residues. The chain's CDR3 is CASSSGRLPYEQYF. The CDR3 bases are TGTGCCAGCAGTTCCGGGAGATTACCCTACGAGCAGTACTTC.

The chain links TRBV7-9 to TRBJ1-1; 7 positions agree with TRBD1. CDR3 length: 14 amino acids. Germline values: CDR1 SEHNR, CDR2 FQNEAQ (reference sequence). J lost 5 bases, V lost 5 bases, and 8 bases had no gene match. The CDR3 loop reads CASSPTTGRTEAFF. CDR3 in DNA: TGTGCCAGCAGCCCCACGACAGGGAGGACTGAAGCTTTCTTT.

This clone appeared once. This rearrangement joins TRBV27 to TRBJ2-3, with D possibly TRBD2 on 6 matching bases. The germline CDR1 and CDR2 sequences are MNHEY and SMNVEV (reference sequence). The CDR3 totals 17 residues. The V and J ends lost 6 bases and 1 base respectively, with 20 bases between them. DNA for the CDR3: TGTGCCAGCAGCCCATTAAAGTCCGGGAGCGGCACAGATACGCAGTATTTT. Its protein is CASSPLKSGSGTDTQYF.

About this clone: Within the sample, other DNA sequences also encode this same CDR3. V gene TRBV5-4 combines with J gene TRBJ2-3, with a possible D match to TRBD2 (6 bases). Germline V gene sequence: CDR1 SGHNT, CDR2 YYREEE (reference sequence). V dropped 4 bases and J dropped 0 bases, with 9 bases sitting between them. This CDR3 contains 14 residues. In DNA form, the CDR3 reads TGTGCCAGCAGCCCCGGGACTAGCACAGATACGCAGTATTTT. Encoded protein: CASSPGTSTDTQYF.

There are a few counts of this clone. The chain couples TRBV14 to TRBJ1-1, with D possibly matching TRBD1 (5 bases). CDR1 is SGHDN, CDR2 FVKESK, per germline. V was shortened by 0 bases and J by 11 bases, with 13 bases between the two germline ends. This CDR3 is built from 13 residues. The CDR3 sequence: CASSQDRGARAFF. The CDR3 bases are TGTGCCAGCAGCCAAGATCGCGGGGCGAGGGCTTTCTTT.

Concerning this clone itself: Other nucleotide sequences in the sample specify the same CDR3. The chain has TRBV7-9 and TRBJ2-5; no firm D call. This CDR3 has 11 residues. In germline, CDR1 is SEHNR, CDR2 FQNEAQ (reference sequence). The V and J ends lost 6 bases and 2 bases respectively, with 4 bases between them. The CDR3 reads CASSPQETQYF. CDR3 DNA: TGTGCCAGCAGTCCTCAAGAGACCCAGTACTTC. Together with reference TRBV7-9 and TRBJ2-5, the CDR3 gives the full variable domain: DTGVSQNPRHKITKRGQNVTFRCDPISEHNRLYWYRQTLGQGPEFLTYFQNEAQLEKSRLLSDRFSAERPKGSFSTLEIQRTEQGDSAMYLCASSPQETQYFGPGTRLLVL.

The chain employs TRBV7-8 and TRBJ2-2; 9 bases map to TRBD1. The CDR3 sequence is 15 residues long. Germline V gene sequence: CDR1 SGHVS, CDR2 FQNEAQ. Trimming cost V 5 bases and J 2 bases; bases outside gene matches: 3. CDR3 DNA sequence: TGTGCCAGCAGCCGGGACAGGGCAAACACCGGGGAGCTGTTTTTT. It codes for CASSRDRANTGELFF. Full variable domain (rest looked up from reference TRBV7-8 and TRBJ2-2): GAGVSQSPRYKVAKRGQDVALRCDPISGHVSLFWYQQALGQGPEFLTYFQNEAQLDKSGLPSDRFFAERPEGSVSTLKIQRTQQEDSAVYLCASSRDRANTGELFFGEGSRLTVL.

The CDR3, as DNA: TGTGCCAGCAGCTTAGCCGGGACAGGGCCCGGGGAGACCCAGTACTTC. Translation: CASSLAGTGPGETQYF. The rearrangement links TRBV5-6 to TRBJ2-5; TRBD1 aligns across 9 bases. V shed 2 bases, J shed 5 bases, and the junction held 10 bases outside the gene matches. The CDR3 length is 16 residues. CDR1 SGHDT and CDR2 YYEEEE come from the germline V gene.

This clone was counted once. This chain connects TRBV5-4 to TRBJ2-2; D perhaps matches TRBD2 (8 bases). Germline V gives CDR1 SGHNT, CDR2 YYREEE (reference sequence). This CDR3 contains 16 residues. The V end was cut by 0 bases, the J end by 5 bases, with 14 bases between. Here the CDR3 DNA reads TGTGCCAGCAGCTTGGGCGGGGGGACAGTTACCGGGGAGCTGTTTTTT. It codes for CASSLGGGTVTGELFF.

In this sample, this clone turned up once. The chain couples TRBV28 to TRBJ2-7; 7 nucleotides line up with TRBD1. V lost 5 bases and J lost 6; bases outside the gene matches: 10. CDR3 length: 14 residues. Germline V gene lookup returns CDR1 MDHEN and CDR2 SYDVKM. The CDR3 DNA reads TGTGCCAGCAGTCTAGACAGGGTTCGGCTCGAGCAGTACTTC. As protein: CASSLDRVRLEQYF.

The J gene is TRBJ1-4, the V gene TRBV5-1, with D tentatively TRBD1 (6 bases). CDR1 and CDR2 (germline): SGHRS, YFSETQ. Trimming left V 1 base short and J 7 bases short, with 17 bases between. This CDR3 is 16 amino acids long. The CDR3 bases are TGCGCCAGCAGCTTGAGTCCCCAGGGGCTTACTGAAAAACTGTTTTTT. Its protein is CASSLSPQGLTEKLFF. Using reference TRBV5-1 and TRBJ1-4 for the parts outside the CDR3, the full variable domain is KAGVTQTPRYLIKTRGQQVTLSCSPISGHRSVSWYQQTPGQGLQFLFEYFSETQRNKGNFPGRFSGRQFSNSRSEMNVSTLELGDSALYLCASSLSPQGLTEKLFFGSGTQLSVL.

The rearrangement uses TRBV19 and TRBJ1-1, with D possibly TRBD1 on 6 matching bases. Germline values: CDR1 LNHDA, CDR2 SQIVND (reference sequence). Deletions cut 4 bases from V and 0 bases from J, with 12 bases between. This CDR3 is 15 amino acids long. The CDR3 DNA sequence: TGTGCCAGTAGTACTCAGGGGTTCATGAACACTGAAGCTTTCTTT. This translates into CASSTQGFMNTEAFF.

The genes are TRBV5-6 and TRBJ1-1; 9 bases are shared with TRBD1. CDR1 SGHDT and CDR2 YYEEEE come from the germline V gene. V dropped 2 bases and J dropped 1; count of bases not matched to a gene: 9. The CDR3 contains 17 residues. The CDR3 DNA follows: TGTGCCAGCAGCTTTCTAGGACAGGGGTTTTCGAACACTGAAGCTTTCTTT. Translation: CASSFLGQGFSNTEAFF. Full variable domain (missing parts from reference TRBV5-6 and TRBJ1-1): DAGVTQSPTHLIKTRGQQVTLRCSPKSGHDTVSWYQQALGQGPQFIFQYYEEEERQRGNFPDRFSGHQFPNYSSELNVNALLLGDSALYLCASSFLGQGFSNTEAFFGQGTRLTVV.

J is TRBJ1-1 and V is TRBV7-3, with TRBD1 as a possible D gene (6 bases). CDR1 and CDR2 (germline): SGHTA, FQGTGA. Trimming took off 1 base at V and 1 base at J, with 13 bases between the two ends. There are 16 residues in the CDR3. The CDR3 reads CASSLIGGVGNTEAFF. The DNA of the CDR3 is TGTGCCAGCAGCTTAATAGGGGGGGTCGGGAACACTGAAGCTTTCTTT.

The V call is TRBV14, the J call TRBJ2-7; D is undetermined. The CDR3 has 15 amino acids. The germline V gene has CDR1 SGHDN and CDR2 FVKESK. Trimming stripped 2 bases from V and 4 bases from J, with 15 bases between. This CDR3 is CASSQRWALVYEQYF. CDR3 coding DNA: TGTGCCAGCAGCCAAAGGTGGGCTCTGGTTTACGAGCAGTACTTC.

The V call is TRBV18, the J call TRBJ2-1, with D possibly matching TRBD2 (5 bases). This CDR3 is 13 amino acids long. The V and J ends lost 4 bases and 6 bases respectively, with 10 bases between them. Germline lookup yields CDR1 KGHSH and CDR2 LQKENI. In nucleotides, the CDR3 is TGTGCCAGCTCACTGGACTCTATCAATGAGCAGTTCTTC. Translated: CASSLDSINEQFF.

This chain links TRBV30 with TRBJ2-2; D is possibly TRBD2 (6 bases). V gave up 4 bases and J gave up 3 bases, with 12 bases separating them. Germline V CDR1 and CDR2: GTSNPN, SVGIG (reference sequence). CDR3 size: 14 residues. In DNA form, the CDR3 reads TGTGCCTGGAAATTCGGAGGGTACACCGGGGAGCTGTTTTTT. This codes for CAWKFGGYTGELFF.

V is TRBV7-8 and J is TRBJ2-2; D call uncertain. The germline V gene encodes CDR1 SGHVS and CDR2 FQNEAQ. V shed 10 bases and J shed 5 bases, with 8 bases lying between them. This CDR3 has 11 amino acids. For the CDR3, the DNA is TGTGCCACCGAGAGTACCGGGGAGCTGTTTTTT. Its protein is CATESTGELFF.

The rearrangement uses TRBV9 and TRBJ2-2; 7 nucleotides line up with TRBD2. The CDR3 is made up of 14 amino acids. V shed 5 bases, J shed 7 bases, and the junction held 8 bases outside the gene matches. Germline V CDR1 and CDR2: SGDLS, YYNGEE. CDR3 loop: CASSSTSVIGELFF. In nucleotides, the CDR3 is TGTGCCAGCAGTTCTACTAGCGTCATCGGGGAGCTGTTTTTT.

This chain uses TRBV30 with TRBJ2-5; possible D gene TRBD2, 6 bases. This CDR3 is 15 amino acids long. Trimming took 0 bases from V and 1 from J, leaving 12 bases between them. Germline V gives CDR1 GTSNPN, CDR2 SVGIG (reference sequence). Here the CDR3 DNA reads TGTGCCTGGAGTGTACGCGAGGGAGGCCAAGAGACCCAGTACTTC. Translated: CAWSVREGGQETQYF.

The chain recombines TRBV19 with TRBJ2-3; 15 bases line up with TRBD2. This CDR3 is 15 amino acids long. Germline V CDR1 and CDR2: LNHDA, SQIVND (reference sequence). V lost 4 bases, J lost 9 bases, and 5 bases stayed unmatched. CDR3 nucleotide sequence: TGTGCCAGTAGTACTCGGACTAGCGGGAGGGTAACGCAGTATTTT. Translation: CASSTRTSGRVTQYF.

This clone was detected only a few times. This sequence joins TRBV5-1 and TRBJ2-6, with D hard to call. V was clipped by 1 base and J by 0 bases, with 5 bases between them. Germline V gives CDR1 SGHRS, CDR2 YFSETQ. The CDR3 is 15 amino acids. The CDR3 coding sequence is TGCGCCAGCAGCTTGCAGGACTCTGGGGCCAACGTCCTGACTTTC. It encodes CASSLQDSGANVLTF.

The V gene is TRBV13, the J gene TRBJ2-1, with 9 bases fitting TRBD2. The CDR3 extends over 17 amino acids. Looked up from germline, CDR1 is PRHDT and CDR2 is FYEKMQ (reference sequence). J was trimmed by 2 bases and V by 4 bases; bases with no gene match: 9. The CDR3 spells CASSSRRGGITYNEQFF. In nucleotides, the CDR3 is TGTGCCAGCAGCTCGAGGCGGGGGGGCATCACCTACAATGAGCAGTTCTTC.

The rearrangement links TRBV27 to TRBJ1-6, with 9 bases fitting TRBD1. The CDR3 runs 14 residues. V was pared by 5 bases and J by 9 bases, with 5 bases of the junction left unmatched. From germline, CDR1 is MNHEY and CDR2 SMNVEV (reference sequence). CDR3 DNA sequence: TGTGCCAGCAGTATGGGACAGGGCGGTTCACCCCTCCACTTT. Amino acid sequence: CASSMGQGGSPLHF.

The chain is built from TRBV6-1 and TRBJ1-5; 7 positions agree with TRBD1. Trimming at V came to 0 bases and at J to 7 bases, leaving 0 bases not matched to a gene. The CDR3 loop spans 13 amino acids. Germline CDR1 and CDR2: MNHNS and SASEGT. Here the CDR3 DNA reads TGTGCCAGCAGTGAAGCCAGGGGGCAGCCCCAGCATTTT. It translates to CASSEARGQPQHF.

This chain connects TRBV7-9 to TRBJ2-1; D possibly corresponds to TRBD1 (5 bases). V lost 1 base and J lost 0, with 10 bases in between. The germline V gene encodes CDR1 SEHNR and CDR2 FQNEAQ (reference sequence). The CDR3 contains 16 residues. CDR3 sequence reads: CASSLDRRVSYNEQFF. In DNA, the CDR3 is TGTGCCAGCAGCTTAGACCGCAGGGTCTCCTACAATGAGCAGTTCTTC.

This chain uses TRBV18 with TRBJ2-5; a weak D match, TRBD2 (5 bases). The CDR3 runs 14 residues. V gave up 3 bases and J gave up 2 bases, with 10 bases separating them. Germline V lookup: CDR1 KGHSH, CDR2 LQKENI. CDR3 sequence (DNA): TGTGCCAGCTCACCTCGGACTGTTCAAGAGACCCAGTACTTC. Protein: CASSPRTVQETQYF.

The chain has TRBV4-1 and TRBJ1-1; D is perhaps TRBD1 (6 bases). The CDR3 runs 16 residues. From germline, CDR1 is MGHRA and CDR2 YSYEKL. The V and J ends lost 6 bases and 7 bases respectively, with 24 bases between them. CDR3 sequence: CASSFLQAGALDEAFF. CDR3 nucleotides: TGCGCCAGCAGTTTCCTCCAGGCGGGGGCGCTGGATGAAGCTTTCTTT.

This rearrangement joins TRBV9 to TRBJ1-2; 7 bases are a match to TRBD1. The CDR3 runs 14 residues. Germline CDR1 and CDR2: SGDLS and YYNGEE. The ends lost 0 bases at V and 4 bases at J; junction bases unmatched: 3. The CDR3 nucleotides are TGTGCCAGCAGCGTAGATCAGGGGGGCTATGGCTACACCTTC. Translating it yields CASSVDQGGYGYTF.

The V and J genes are TRBV14 and TRBJ2-3, with D perhaps matching TRBD2 (5 bases). Between the trimmed V and J ends, which lost 2 bases and 7 bases, there was a span of 13 bases. The CDR3 is 14 amino acids. From germline, CDR1 is SGHDN and CDR2 FVKESK. CDR3 bases: TGTGCCAGCAGCCAACGACGGGGAACGAATACGCAGTATTTT. Residues: CASSQRRGTNTQYF.

CDR3 protein: CASSMTGEQYF. CDR3 sequence (DNA): TGTGCCAGTAGTATGACGGGGGAGCAGTACTTC. This chain connects TRBV19 to TRBJ2-7; D might be TRBD2 (5 bases). The germline gives CDR1 LNHDA, CDR2 SQIVND (reference sequence). This CDR3 comprises 11 residues. Trimming pared 3 bases from V and 7 bases from J, leaving 7 bases between.